This T cell receptor (beta chain) was identified during a study of CD8 T cells in ankylosing spondylitis. The study's findings and limits: Blood from ankylosing spondylitis patients appeared to carry a characteristic roughly eight-variant TCR beta motif. Clones linked to disease were reported to show significant enrichment in matched ankylosing spondylitis synovial fluid. Researchers report that disease-linked clones proved CD8+ and relatively rare in peripheral blood. There were earlier reports of some motif variants in reactive arthritis synovial fluid and blood.

Molecular-barcoded quantitative 5'-RACE produced these TCR beta libraries. TCRdb re-analysed the 5' RACE reads in MiXCR, keeping a single row per CDR3 protein. In the table there are hundreds of thousands of distinct CDR3 sequences, roughly a quarter of which are singletons. This clonotype was observed a handful of times. Antigen specificity is unknown. Germline V gene data show CDR1 as SGDLS and CDR2 as YYNGEE. V shed 3 bases and J shed 4 bases, with 13 bases lying between them. The CDR3 spans 14 residues. The TCR sequence derives from a male donor with ankylosing spondylitis. The sample consisted of blood, either unsorted or a sorted T cell fraction (not recorded which). This rearrangement joins TRBV9 to TRBJ1-1, with TRBD1 as a possible D gene (5 bases). DNA of the CDR3: TGTGCCAGCAGCGGGGGGACCCAAGGCACTGAAGCTTTCTTT. Residues: CASSGGTQGTEAFF.